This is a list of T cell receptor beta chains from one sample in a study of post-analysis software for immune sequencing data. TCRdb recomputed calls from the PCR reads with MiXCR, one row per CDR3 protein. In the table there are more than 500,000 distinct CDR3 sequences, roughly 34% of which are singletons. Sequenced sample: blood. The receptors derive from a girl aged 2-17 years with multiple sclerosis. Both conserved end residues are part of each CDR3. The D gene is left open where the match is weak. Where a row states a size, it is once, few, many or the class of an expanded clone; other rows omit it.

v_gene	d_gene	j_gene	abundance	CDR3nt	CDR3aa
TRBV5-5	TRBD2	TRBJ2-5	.	TGTGCCAGCACCCAATACAGCGGGGGAGGAGAGACCCAGTACTTC	CASTQYSGGGETQYF
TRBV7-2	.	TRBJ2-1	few	TGTGCCAGCAGCACAGCCCCGCAGAGAAGCAATGAGCAGTTCTTC	CASSTAPQRSNEQFF
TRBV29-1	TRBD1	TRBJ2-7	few	TGCAGCGTTTGGACAGGGGGACGCGAGCAGTACTTC	CSVWTGGREQYF
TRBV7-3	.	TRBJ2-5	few	TGTGCCAGCAGCTTCGGGGGGCGAGGAGAGACCCAGTACTTC	CASSFGGRGETQYF
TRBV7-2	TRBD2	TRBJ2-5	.	TGTGCCAGCAGCTTAGAAATTAGTCCCACGGGAGGGGAGACCCAGTACTTC	CASSLEISPTGGETQYF
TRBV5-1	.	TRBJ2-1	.	TGTGCCAGCAGCTTAACCGGGGGGCACAATGAGCAGTTCTTC	CASSLTGGHNEQFF
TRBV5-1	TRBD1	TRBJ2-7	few	TGCGCCAGCAGCTTGAGACAGGGCCGACCCTACGAGCAGTACTTC	CASSLRQGRPYEQYF
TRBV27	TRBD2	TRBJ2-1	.	TGTACCAGCAGTTTCTTGCGGGGGGGATACAATGAGCAGTTCTTC	CTSSFLRGGYNEQFF
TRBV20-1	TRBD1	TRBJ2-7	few	TGCAGTGCTAACCCCCCGGGACAGACCTACGAGCAGTACTTC	CSANPPGQTYEQYF
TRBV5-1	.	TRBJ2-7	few	TGCGCCAGCAGCTTCGATGGGGGGGCATACAATGAGCAGTACTTC	CASSFDGGAYNEQYF
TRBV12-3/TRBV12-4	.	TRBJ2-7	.	TGTGCCAGCAGTTTTCAGGCGAAAGAGATCCAGTACTTC	CASSFQAKEIQYF
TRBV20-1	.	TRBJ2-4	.	TGCAGTGCTCCTGTGGGCCTAGCCAAAAACATTCAGTACTTC	CSAPVGLAKNIQYF
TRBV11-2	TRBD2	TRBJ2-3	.	TGTGCCAGCTGCCTAACTAGCGGGGGCACAGATACGCAGTATTTT	CASCLTSGGTDTQYF
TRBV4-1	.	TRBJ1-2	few	TGCGCCAGCAGCCAAGATCGGGGGGGTACCTATGGCTACACCTTC	CASSQDRGGTYGYTF
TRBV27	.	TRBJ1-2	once	TGTGCCAGCAGTCTAACGGCAAGGGGCGGCTATGGCTACACCTTC	CASSLTARGGYGYTF
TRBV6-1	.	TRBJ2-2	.	TGTGCCAGCCAAGACAGGGGAGGGACCGGGGAGCTGTTTTTT	CASQDRGGTGELFF
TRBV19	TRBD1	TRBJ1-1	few	TGTGCCAGTACGATGACAGGGGGCAACACTGAAGCTTTCTTT	CASTMTGGNTEAFF
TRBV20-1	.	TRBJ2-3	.	TGCAGTGCAAGCGGGCAGGGAGATACGCAGTATTTT	CSASGQGDTQYF
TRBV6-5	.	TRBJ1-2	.	TGTGCCAGCAGAGACAGAAACTATGGCTACACCTTC	CASRDRNYGYTF
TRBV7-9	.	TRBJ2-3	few	TGTGCCAGCAGCTTATACGGCCGCAGAAGCACAGATACGCAGTATTTT	CASSLYGRRSTDTQYF
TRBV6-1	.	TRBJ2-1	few	TGTGCCAGCGGGGAAGTCTACAATGAGCAGTTCTTC	CASGEVYNEQFF
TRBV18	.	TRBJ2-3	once	TGTGTCAGCTCACCGATTCGGGAAACAGATACGCAGTATTTT	CVSSPIRETDTQYF
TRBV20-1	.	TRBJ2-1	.	TGCAGTGCGGCATCGGGGGGCCGGGTAGGGACCCAGTTCTTC	CSAASGGRVGTQFF
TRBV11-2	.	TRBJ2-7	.	TGTGCCAGCAGCTTAGGGCCCGGGGCTCGCTACGAGCAGTACTTC	CASSLGPGARYEQYF
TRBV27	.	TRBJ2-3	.	TGTGCCAGCACTCACTCGGGGAGGCCAGATACGCAGTATTTT	CASTHSGRPDTQYF
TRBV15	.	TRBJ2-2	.	TGTGCCACCAGCAGAGATTTGGGACACAACACCGGGGAACTGTTTTTT	CATSRDLGHNTGELFF
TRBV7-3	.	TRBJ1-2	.	TGTGCCAGCAGCTCCAGCCCTAACTATGGCTACACCTTC	CASSSSPNYGYTF
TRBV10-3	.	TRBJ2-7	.	TGTGCCATCAGGGAGTCGGAGGGCTCCTACGAGCAGTACTTC	CAIRESEGSYEQYF
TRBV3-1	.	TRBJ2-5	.	TGTGCCAGCAGCCAGGGGTTTGGAGGTACGGAGACCCAGTACTTC	CASSQGFGGTETQYF
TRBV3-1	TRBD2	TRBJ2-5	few	TGTGCCAGCAGCTGGACTAGCCAAGAGACCCAGTACTTC	CASSWTSQETQYF
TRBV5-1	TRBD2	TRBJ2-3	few	TGCGCCAGCAGCAGGACTAGCGGGGGGGTCACAGATACGCAGTATTTT	CASSRTSGGVTDTQYF
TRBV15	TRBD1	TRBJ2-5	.	TGTGCCACCAGCAGAGACGGGGACAGGGAAGAGACCCAGTACTTC	CATSRDGDREETQYF
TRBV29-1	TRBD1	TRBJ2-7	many	TGCAGCGTTGAGGGGACAGGGCTCGACGAGCAGTACTTC	CSVEGTGLDEQYF
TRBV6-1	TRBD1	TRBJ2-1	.	TGTGCCAGCAGTGCGACAGGGGACGAGCAGTTCTTC	CASSATGDEQFF
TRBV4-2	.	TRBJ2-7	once	TGTGCCAGCAGCCAGGCAACCAATGAGCAGTACTTC	CASSQATNEQYF
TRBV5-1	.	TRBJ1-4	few	TGCGCCAGCAGCCTAAGGCCGATTTCCCGGACAGTACCGATCACTGCAACTAATGAAAAACTGTTTTTT	CASSLRPISRTVPITATNEKLFF
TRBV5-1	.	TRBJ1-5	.	TGCGCCAGCAGCTCCCCCATCGTCCGGATCGATCAGCCCCAGCATTTT	CASSSPIVRIDQPQHF
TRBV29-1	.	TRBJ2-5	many	TGCAGCGTTGAGGGAGGTGAAGAGACCCAGTACTTC	CSVEGGEETQYF
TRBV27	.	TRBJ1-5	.	TGTGCCAGCAGTTTAAACGGGCCCCAGCCCCAGCATTTT	CASSLNGPQPQHF
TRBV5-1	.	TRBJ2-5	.	TGCGCCAGCAGCTTGGATCGGGGGTCCGGAGAGACCCAGTACTTC	CASSLDRGSGETQYF
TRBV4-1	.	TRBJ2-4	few	TGCGCCAGCAGCCAAGTTCCCCAGGACAAAAACATTCAGTACTTC	CASSQVPQDKNIQYF